Listed here is a single TCR beta chain. The data were obtained in a study of blood T cell repertoires in COVID-19. The V segment lost 3 bases and the J segment 5 bases; nucleotides outside the gene matches: 0. CDR3 length: 12 amino acids. Germline CDR1 and CDR2: LNHDA and SQIVND (reference sequence). In the original processing: Nucleated cell number was recorded as an estimate derived from reference gene primer amplification. The table came from immunoSEQ multiplex PCR; TCRdb's copy has only in-frame clones and leaves some out. V and J calls and clone size follow that table, whereas D and trimming were derived from the DNA. The repertoire holds around 94,000 clones, with 80% as singletons.

This receptor was taken from a human donor in a cohort sampled during active COVID-19. Sequencing was performed on peripheral blood. The V call is TRBV19, the J call TRBJ1-1, with 7 positions matching TRBD1. CDR3 region: CASSMDRTEAFF. CDR3 DNA: TGTGCCAGTAGTATGGACAGGACTGAAGCTTTCTTT.